This entry concerns a single T cell receptor beta chain. The sample originates from a study of metastatic and nonmetastatic thyroid tumors. Nobody among the patients had been given any treatment before thyroid surgery. Original analysis: To classify distant metastasis in papillary thyroid cancer, a model was built from CDR3 differences across clinicopathological groups. TCRdb used MiXCR to call clones anew from the PCR reads. The V and J calls come from TCRdb's annotation, not from the publication. This table holds approximately 60,000 clones, 25% to 30% found once. V was shortened by 1 base and J by 9 bases, with 12 bases between the two germline ends. The CDR3 is made up of 12 amino acids. CDR1 and CDR2 from the germline V gene are DFQATT and SNEGSKA (reference sequence).

The rearrangement joins TRBV20-1 to TRBJ1-2; possibly TRBD1 for D (6 bases). The TCR sequence derives from a female donor with papillary thyroid cancer or a benign thyroid nodule (not recorded which). Some clones in this sample may be carry-over from other donors' samples. Sequenced: blood. The CDR3 coding sequence is TGCAGTGCTAGAGGGTACAGGGAGAGCTACACCTTC. It encodes CSARGYRESYTF.